Presented here are 26 T cell receptor beta chains from one specimen sequenced in a study of blood T cell repertoires in COVID-19. Only in-frame clones appear in the TCRdb table, and some are missing; sequencing was by immunoSEQ multiplex PCR. The sample lists 120,000 to 150,000 clones, approximately 80% occurring once. The source material was peripheral blood. These receptors were taken from a man aged 60 to 69 with active or convalescent COVID-19.

The sample holds a few counts of this clone. This chain uses TRBV28 with TRBJ2-7; 16 bases are a match to TRBD2. Germline V lookup: CDR1 MDHEN, CDR2 SYDVKM. CDR3 length equals 18 residues. Trimming cost V 5 bases and J 3 bases; bases outside gene matches: 10. This CDR3 is CASSKTGTSGRALYEQYF. The CDR3, as DNA: TGTGCCAGCAGTAAGACCGGGACTAGCGGGAGGGCCCTCTACGAGCAGTACTTC. Based on the CDR3 plus reference TRBV28 and TRBJ2-7, the full variable domain is DVKVTQSSRYLVKRTGEKVFLECVQDMDHENMFWYRQDPGLGLRLIYFSYDVKMKEKGDIPEGYSVSREKKERFSLILESASTNQTSMYLCASSKTGTSGRALYEQYFGPGTRLTVT.

The genes are TRBV4-2 and TRBJ1-1; D not resolved. V lost 0 bases to trimming and J lost 1 base, with 6 bases between them. Germline V gene sequence: CDR1 LGHNA, CDR2 YNFKEQ. The CDR3 runs to 14 residues. CDR3 coding DNA: TGTGCCAGCAGCCAAGAAGGAGGGAACACTGAAGCTTTCTTT. This codes for CASSQEGGNTEAFF.

This clone was observed a handful of times. The rearrangement joins TRBV28 to TRBJ1-5, with D possibly matching TRBD1 (5 bases). CDR1 and CDR2 (germline): MDHEN, SYDVKM. This CDR3 is 16 amino acids long. Trimming stripped 11 bases from V and 6 bases from J, with 26 bases between. CDR3 sequence reads: CAPPFRGGERGQPQHF. The DNA of the CDR3 is TGTGCCCCCCCCTTCCGGGGGGGGGAAAGGGGTCAGCCCCAGCATTTT.

The chain recombines TRBV24-1 with TRBJ2-5; 7 positions match TRBD1. CDR1 and CDR2 (germline): KGHDR, SFDVKD. With V trimmed by 4 bases and J by 5 bases, 6 bases remained unmatched. This CDR3 region has 14 residues. In DNA form, the CDR3 reads TGTGCCACCAGTGACCGGACAGGAGTTGAGACCCAGTACTTC. Translation gives CATSDRTGVETQYF.

The chain joins TRBV6-5 to TRBJ2-5, with TRBD2 matching over 11 bases. CDR1 and CDR2 from the germline V gene are MNHEY and SVGAGI. The CDR3 length is 14 residues. V dropped 7 bases and J dropped 2; count of bases not matched to a gene: 3. CDR3 sequence: CASIAGGGQETQYF. The CDR3 region has the DNA TGTGCCAGCATAGCGGGAGGGGGACAAGAGACCCAGTACTTC.

This chain uses TRBV6-2 or TRBV6-3 with TRBJ2-3; TRBD2 matches at 8 bases. Germline V gene data show CDR1 as MNHEY and CDR2 as SVGEGT. J gave up 0 bases and V 6 bases, and 5 bases lay outside the gene matches. The CDR3 is 15 residues long. CDR3 amino acids: CASSPAGASTDTQYF. The CDR3 bases are TGTGCCAGCAGCCCAGCGGGAGCTAGCACAGATACGCAGTATTTT.

The V call is TRBV6-5, the J call TRBJ1-1, with a possible D match to TRBD1 (5 bases). The V end was cut by 6 bases, the J end by 6 bases, with 17 bases between. Per the germline V gene, CDR1 is MNHEY and CDR2 is SVGAGI. This CDR3 comprises 14 residues. CDR3 sequence (DNA): TGTGCCAGCAGCGCCGAGGAAGGGGTTTCTGAAGCTTTCTTT. This encodes CASSAEEGVSEAFF.

The chain joins TRBV4-1 to TRBJ1-5; maybe TRBD1 (5 bases). This CDR3 region has 16 residues. V lost 0 bases and J 3 bases, leaving 12 bases between the germline ends. CDR1 and CDR2 from the germline V gene are MGHRA and YSYEKL. CDR3 sequence (DNA): TGCGCCAGCAGCCAAGAGTGGGGCAGGGTCAATCAGCCCCAGCATTTT. Translation gives CASSQEWGRVNQPQHF.

The rearrangement joins TRBV29-1 to TRBJ1-5; D not resolved. Trimming cost V 4 bases and J 7 bases, with 5 bases left between them. The CDR3 is 10 amino acids. Looked up from germline, CDR1 is SQVTM and CDR2 is ANQGSEA. This CDR3 is CSVGPQPQHF. The CDR3 DNA sequence: TGCAGCGTTGGGCCCCAGCCCCAGCATTTT.

The chain uses TRBV5-1 and TRBJ2-2; the D gene is possibly TRBD2 (6 bases). The CDR3 loop spans 16 amino acids. Germline V gene sequence: CDR1 SGHRS, CDR2 YFSETQ. V lost 7 bases and J lost 2, with 18 bases in between. The CDR3 region is CASAPLASGNTGELFF. CDR3 sequence (DNA): TGCGCCAGCGCCCCGCTAGCGAGTGGTAACACCGGGGAGCTGTTTTTT. Using reference TRBV5-1 and TRBJ2-2 for the parts outside the CDR3, the full variable domain is KAGVTQTPRYLIKTRGQQVTLSCSPISGHRSVSWYQQTPGQGLQFLFEYFSETQRNKGNFPGRFSGRQFSNSRSEMNVSTLELGDSALYLCASAPLASGNTGELFFGEGSRLTVL.

This chain links TRBV7-8 with TRBJ1-1, with TRBD1 matching 7 bases. J gave up 1 base and V 8 bases, and 4 bases lay outside the gene matches. Germline-derived CDR1 and CDR2 are SGHVS and FQNEAQ. The CDR3 loop spans 13 amino acids. The CDR3 is CASARQGNTEAFF. The CDR3 nucleotides read TGTGCCAGCGCGAGACAGGGGAACACTGAAGCTTTCTTT. Full variable domain (missing parts from reference TRBV7-8 and TRBJ1-1): GAGVSQSPRYKVAKRGQDVALRCDPISGHVSLFWYQQALGQGPEFLTYFQNEAQLDKSGLPSDRFFAERPEGSVSTLKIQRTQQEDSAVYLCASARQGNTEAFFGQGTRLTVV.

This clone was seen only a few times. The chain joins TRBV7-8 to TRBJ1-4, with no clear D. Germline CDR1 is SGHVS and CDR2 is FQNEAQ. The CDR3 runs to 14 residues. Trimming stripped 2 bases from V and 0 bases from J, with 4 bases between. The CDR3 nucleotides are TGTGCCAGCAGCTTACGGGCAACTAATGAAAAACTGTTTTTT. Translating it yields CASSLRATNEKLFF.

The chain uses TRBV19 and TRBJ1-1; D may be TRBD1 (5 bases). Germline CDR1 reads LNHDA; CDR2 reads SQIVND (reference sequence). Trimming removed 7 bases at V and 3 bases at J, with 27 bases between. The CDR3 is 18 residues long. CDR3 sequence: CASTLYGGPAFVDTEAFF. The CDR3 nucleotides are TGTGCCAGTACCCTATACGGGGGACCGGCGTTTGTGGACACTGAAGCTTTCTTT.

V usage is TRBV7-8 and J usage is TRBJ1-5; the D gene is possibly TRBD1 (6 bases). In germline, CDR1 is SGHVS, CDR2 FQNEAQ. V was clipped by 1 base and J by 2 bases, with 12 bases between them. The CDR3 consists of 16 residues. The CDR3 coding sequence is TGTGCCAGCAGCTTAGGATCAGCAGGGGGCAATCAGCCCCAGCATTTT. Its translation: CASSLGSAGGNQPQHF.

The chain combines TRBV27 with TRBJ2-1; D might be TRBD2 (6 bases). Germline lookup yields CDR1 MNHEY and CDR2 SMNVEV (reference sequence). The CDR3 has 12 amino acids. V was cut by 10 bases and J by 13 bases, with 20 bases left in between. CDR3 bases: TGTGCCACCTCGGAAGGAGGGCCTTATCAGTTCTTC. The encoded protein is CATSEGGPYQFF.

The chain couples TRBV19 to TRBJ1-1; TRBD1 matches at 7 bases. The CDR3 extends over 19 amino acids. The V segment lost 0 bases and the J segment 4 bases; nucleotides outside the gene matches: 17. The germline V gene encodes CDR1 LNHDA and CDR2 SQIVND (reference sequence). The CDR3 sequence is CASSIDHSGTAGGGTEAFF. The CDR3 DNA follows: TGTGCCAGTAGTATAGATCACAGTGGGACGGCAGGGGGTGGCACTGAAGCTTTCTTT.

This sequence joins TRBV29-1 and TRBJ2-2; 9 nucleotides line up with TRBD2. The CDR3 covers 17 residues. V lost 2 bases to trimming and J lost 3 bases; unmatched junction nucleotides: 10. Germline CDR1 reads SQVTM; CDR2 reads ANQGSEA. CDR3 region: CSVETAGAGGHTGELFF. CDR3 nucleotides: TGCAGCGTTGAAACCGCAGGAGCGGGAGGTCACACCGGGGAGCTGTTTTTT.

J is TRBJ1-1 and V is TRBV10-3, with D possibly matching TRBD1 (6 bases). CDR3 length: 15 residues. Trimming removed 6 bases at V and 1 base at J, with 15 bases between. Germline V gives CDR1 ENHRY, CDR2 SYGVKD. CDR3 nucleotides: TGTGCCATCAGGCCATGGGTACAGGGGAACACTGAAGCTTTCTTT. Protein: CAIRPWVQGNTEAFF.

The V call is TRBV29-1, the J call TRBJ2-7; TRBD1 matches at 9 bases. The CDR3 is made up of 12 amino acids. Germline lookup yields CDR1 SQVTM and CDR2 ANQGSEA. V lost 3 bases and J lost 6; bases outside the gene matches: 3. CDR3 in amino acids: CSVDPTGGEQYF. As DNA, the CDR3 is TGCAGCGTTGACCCGACAGGGGGCGAGCAGTACTTC.

The gene calls are TRBV4-1 and TRBJ1-3; D might be TRBD1 (5 bases). V was pared by 0 bases and J by 4 bases, with 10 bases between. Germline V CDR1 and CDR2: MGHRA, YSYEKL. The CDR3 has 15 amino acids. In DNA form, the CDR3 reads TGCGCCAGCAGCCAAGAACTGACAGTGGGAAACACCATATATTTT. This translates into CASSQELTVGNTIYF.

The chain employs TRBV5-5 and TRBJ1-4; 7 nucleotides agree with TRBD1. CDR3 length: 14 amino acids. Per germline, CDR1 SGHKS and CDR2 YYEKEE (reference sequence). V trimming: 5 bases; J trimming: 7 bases; junction bases outside the gene matches: 8. This CDR3 reads CASSTLAGGEKLFF. In DNA, the CDR3 is TGTGCCAGCAGTACTCTAGCAGGGGGTGAAAAACTGTTTTTT.

The J gene is TRBJ2-3, the V gene TRBV11-3; D not resolved. CDR3 length: 13 amino acids. CDR1 and CDR2 from the germline V gene are SGHNT and YENEEA. The V end lost 2 bases, the J end lost 8 bases, and 11 bases lay between the germline ends. CDR3 in DNA: TGTGCCAGCAGCTTACAACCCTTGGCTACGCAGTATTTT. It is translated as CASSLQPLATQYF.

This clone was recorded a few times. The genes are TRBV18 and TRBJ2-4; perhaps TRBD2 as D (5 bases). V was shortened by 3 bases and J by 0 bases, with 12 bases between the two germline ends. The CDR3 has 16 residues. Per the germline V gene, CDR1 is KGHSH and CDR2 is LQKENI. CDR3 sequence (DNA): TGTGCCAGCTCACCGTCCGGGAAATTAGCCAAAAACATTCAGTACTTC. Translating it yields CASSPSGKLAKNIQYF.

The chain recombines TRBV9 with TRBJ2-7; tentative D call: TRBD2 (5 bases). Trimming left V 3 bases short and J 7 bases short, with 17 bases between. Germline V CDR1 and CDR2: SGDLS, YYNGEE. This CDR3 is built from 14 residues. The CDR3 spells CASSGGGEVTEQYF. In DNA, the CDR3 is TGTGCCAGCAGCGGAGGAGGTGAGGTGACGGAGCAGTACTTC.

This clone occurred once. V is TRBV18 and J is TRBJ2-7; TRBD2 might be the D (6 bases). Looked up from germline, CDR1 is KGHSH and CDR2 is LQKENI. V lost 6 bases to trimming and J lost 3 bases, with 21 bases between them. The CDR3 has 16 residues. The CDR3 nucleotides read TGTGCCAGCTCCACTAGTGGGCGGGACGGACACTACGAGCAGTACTTC. Protein sequence: CASSTSGRDGHYEQYF.

The table lists this clone with a count of one. The rearrangement links TRBV7-2 to TRBJ2-7, with 7 nucleotides matching TRBD2. The V segment lost 5 bases and the J segment 4 bases; nucleotides outside the gene matches: 5. The length of the CDR3 is 13 residues. Germline V lookup: CDR1 SGHTA, CDR2 FQGNSA. The CDR3 nucleotides are TGTGCCAGCAGCATCAGCGGGAAGTACGAGCAGTACTTC. Amino acid sequence: CASSISGKYEQYF.